This T cell receptor (beta chain) derives from a study of post-analysis software for immune sequencing data. The library was made from cDNA and included unique molecular identifiers. TCRdb independently ran MiXCR on the PCR reads; one entry per CDR3 protein. The table records around 260,000 distinct CDR3 sequences, less than 40% of them present only once. As regards this clonotype: Without the conserved terminal phenylalanine or tryptophan, this CDR3 likely stems from a read error. The limits of the CDR3 on the DNA are not certain, so only TCRdb's listed CDR3 is given.

The clonotype originates from a girl aged 10-17 years with multiple sclerosis. Sequencing used blood.

The CDR3 is CASSERGTGVLGYTFGS. The chain has TRBV2 and TRBJ2-5; TRBD1 was called by the table and not checked on the DNA. The CDR3 is 17 residues long, ends included. Looked up from germline, CDR1 is SNHLY and CDR2 is FYNNEI.